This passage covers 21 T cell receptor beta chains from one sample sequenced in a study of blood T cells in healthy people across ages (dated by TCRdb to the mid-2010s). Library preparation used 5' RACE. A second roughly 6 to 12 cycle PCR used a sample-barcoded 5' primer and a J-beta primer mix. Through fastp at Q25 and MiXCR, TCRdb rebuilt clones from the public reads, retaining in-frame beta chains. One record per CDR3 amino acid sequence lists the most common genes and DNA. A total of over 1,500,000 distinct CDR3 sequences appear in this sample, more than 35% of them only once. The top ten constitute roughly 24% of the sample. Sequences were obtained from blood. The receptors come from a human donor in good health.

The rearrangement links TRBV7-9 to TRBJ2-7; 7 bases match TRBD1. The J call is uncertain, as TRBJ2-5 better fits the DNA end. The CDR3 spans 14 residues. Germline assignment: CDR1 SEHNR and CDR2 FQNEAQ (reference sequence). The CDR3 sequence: CASSVWDRKETQYF. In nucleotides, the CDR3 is TGTGCCAGCAGCGTCTGGGACAGAAAAGAGACCCAGTACTTC.

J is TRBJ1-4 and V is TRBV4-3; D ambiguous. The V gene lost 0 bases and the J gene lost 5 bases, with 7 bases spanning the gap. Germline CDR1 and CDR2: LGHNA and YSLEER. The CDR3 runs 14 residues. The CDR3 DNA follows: TGCGCCAGCAGCCAAGAGGCGTCGAATGAAAAACTGTTTTTT. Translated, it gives CASSQEASNEKLFF.

Here the CDR3 DNA reads TGTGCCAGCAGTGAGAGGGGGCTATACACTGAAGCTTTCTTT. Residues: CASSERGLYTEAFF. The chain links TRBV2 to TRBJ1-1; 7 bases line up with TRBD1. Trimming at V came to 3 bases and at J to 3 bases, leaving 4 bases not matched to a gene. Germline loops: CDR1 SNHLY, CDR2 FYNNEI. The CDR3 loop spans 14 amino acids. Filled out from reference TRBV2 and TRBJ1-1, the complete variable domain reads EPEVTQTPSHQVTQMGQEVILRCVPISNHLYFYWYRQILGQKVEFLVSFYNNEISEKSEIFDDQFSVERPDGSNFTLKIRSTKLEDSAMYFCASSERGLYTEAFFGQGTRLTVV.

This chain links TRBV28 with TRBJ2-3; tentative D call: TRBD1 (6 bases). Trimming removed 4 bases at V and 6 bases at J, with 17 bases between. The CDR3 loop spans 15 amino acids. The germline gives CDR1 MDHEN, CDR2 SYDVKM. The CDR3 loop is CASSSPQGIGDTQYF. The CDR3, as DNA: TGTGCCAGCAGTTCACCCCAGGGGATTGGGGATACGCAGTATTTT.

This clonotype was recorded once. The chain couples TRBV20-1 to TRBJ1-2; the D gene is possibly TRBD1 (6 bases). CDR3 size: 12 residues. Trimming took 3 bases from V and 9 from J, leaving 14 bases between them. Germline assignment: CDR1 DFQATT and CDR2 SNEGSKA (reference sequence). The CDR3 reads CSARPRQESYTF. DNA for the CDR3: TGCAGTGCTAGGCCGAGACAGGAGAGCTACACCTTC.

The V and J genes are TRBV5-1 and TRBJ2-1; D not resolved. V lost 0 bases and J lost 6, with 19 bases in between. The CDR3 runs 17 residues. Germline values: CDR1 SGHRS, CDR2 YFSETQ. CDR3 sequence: CASSLGPFSPLINEQFF. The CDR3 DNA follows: TGCGCCAGCAGCTTGGGTCCTTTCTCCCCCCTTATCAATGAGCAGTTCTTC.

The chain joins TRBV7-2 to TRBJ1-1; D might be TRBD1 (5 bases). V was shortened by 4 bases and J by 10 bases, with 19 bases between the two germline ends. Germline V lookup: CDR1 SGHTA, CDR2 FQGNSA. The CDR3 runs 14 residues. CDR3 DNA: TGTGCCAGCAGCTCACGGACGCAGGGACCCGGAGCTTTCTTT. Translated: CASSSRTQGPGAFF.

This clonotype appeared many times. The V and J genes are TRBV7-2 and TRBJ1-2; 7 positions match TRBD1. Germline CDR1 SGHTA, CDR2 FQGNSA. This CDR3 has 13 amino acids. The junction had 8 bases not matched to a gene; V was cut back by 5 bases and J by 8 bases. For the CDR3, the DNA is TGTGCCAGCAGCCCCAGGACAGGAAGGGGCTACACCTTC. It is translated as CASSPRTGRGYTF.

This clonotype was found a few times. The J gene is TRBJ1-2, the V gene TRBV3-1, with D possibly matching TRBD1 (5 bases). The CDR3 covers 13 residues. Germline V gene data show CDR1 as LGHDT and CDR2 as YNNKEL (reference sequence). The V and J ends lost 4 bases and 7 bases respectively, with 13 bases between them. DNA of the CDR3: TGTGCCAGCAGCCCCGGGACGGTTGTTGGCTACACCTTC. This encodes CASSPGTVVGYTF.

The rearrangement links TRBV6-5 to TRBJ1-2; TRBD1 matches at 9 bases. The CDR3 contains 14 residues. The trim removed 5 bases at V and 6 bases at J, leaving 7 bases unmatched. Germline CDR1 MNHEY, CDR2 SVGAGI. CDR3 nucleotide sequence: TGTGCCAGCAGTCCGAAGACAGGGGGGAATGGCTACACCTTC. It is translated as CASSPKTGGNGYTF.

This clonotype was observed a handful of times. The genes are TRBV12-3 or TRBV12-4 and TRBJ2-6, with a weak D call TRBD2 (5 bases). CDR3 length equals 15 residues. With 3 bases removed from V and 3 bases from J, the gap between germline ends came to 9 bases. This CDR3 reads CASSFEGNGANVLTF. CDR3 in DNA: TGTGCCAGCAGTTTTGAGGGAAATGGGGCCAACGTCCTGACTTTC.

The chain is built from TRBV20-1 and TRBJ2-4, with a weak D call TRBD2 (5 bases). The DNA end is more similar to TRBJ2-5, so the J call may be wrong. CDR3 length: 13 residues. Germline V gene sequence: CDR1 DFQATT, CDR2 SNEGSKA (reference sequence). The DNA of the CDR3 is TGCAGTGCCTGTGATACCGGGGAAGAGACCCAGTACTTC. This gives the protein CSACDTGEETQYF.

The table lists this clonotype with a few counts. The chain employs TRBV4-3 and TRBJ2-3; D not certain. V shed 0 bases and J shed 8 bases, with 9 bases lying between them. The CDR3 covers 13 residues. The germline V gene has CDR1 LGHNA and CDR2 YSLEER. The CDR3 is CASSQEWRSTQYF. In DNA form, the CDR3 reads TGCGCCAGCAGCCAAGAGTGGAGAAGTACGCAGTATTTT.

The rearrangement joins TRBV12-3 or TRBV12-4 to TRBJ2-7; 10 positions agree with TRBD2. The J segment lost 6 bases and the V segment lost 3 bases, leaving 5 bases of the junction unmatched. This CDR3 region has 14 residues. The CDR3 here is CASSLSGGASEQYF. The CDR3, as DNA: TGTGCCAGCAGTTTGAGCGGGGGGGCCTCCGAGCAGTACTTC.

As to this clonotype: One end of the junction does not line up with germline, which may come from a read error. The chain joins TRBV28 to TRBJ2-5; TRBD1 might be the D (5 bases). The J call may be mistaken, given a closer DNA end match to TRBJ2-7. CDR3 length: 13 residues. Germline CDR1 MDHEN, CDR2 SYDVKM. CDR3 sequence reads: CASGLQETYEQYF. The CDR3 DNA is TGTGCCAGCGGTTTACAGGAGACTTACGAGCAGTACTTC.

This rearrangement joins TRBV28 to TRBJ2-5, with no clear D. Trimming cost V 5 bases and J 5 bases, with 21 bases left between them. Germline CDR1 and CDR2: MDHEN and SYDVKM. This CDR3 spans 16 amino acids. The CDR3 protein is CASSRVADPRRETQYF. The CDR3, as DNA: TGTGCCAGCAGTAGGGTTGCGGACCCAAGACGGGAGACCCAGTACTTC.

The CDR3 protein is CASSSPDGTYEQYF. DNA for the CDR3: TGCGCCAGCAGCTCGCCTGACGGTACCTACGAGCAGTACTTC. The chain has TRBV5-1 and TRBJ2-4; no reliable D call. The DNA matches TRBJ2-7 better at its end, which makes the J call doubtful. Per germline, CDR1 SGHRS and CDR2 YFSETQ. The CDR3 has 14 residues.

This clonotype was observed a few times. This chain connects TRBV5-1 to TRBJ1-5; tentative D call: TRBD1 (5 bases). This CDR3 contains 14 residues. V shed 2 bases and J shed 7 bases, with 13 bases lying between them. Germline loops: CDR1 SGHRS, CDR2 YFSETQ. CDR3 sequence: CASSFGAIGQPQHF. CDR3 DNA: TGCGCCAGCAGCTTCGGGGCGATCGGGCAGCCCCAGCATTTT.

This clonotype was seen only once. The CDR3 here is CASSSQPRTEAFF. The CDR3 DNA reads TGTGCCAGCAGCTCTCAGCCCCGCACTGAAGCTTTCTTT. This chain links TRBV7-2 with TRBJ1-1, with D unresolved. CDR1 is SGHTA and CDR2 is FQGNSA in the germline V gene. V was shortened by 4 bases and J by 4 bases, with 10 bases between the two germline ends. The CDR3 loop spans 13 amino acids.

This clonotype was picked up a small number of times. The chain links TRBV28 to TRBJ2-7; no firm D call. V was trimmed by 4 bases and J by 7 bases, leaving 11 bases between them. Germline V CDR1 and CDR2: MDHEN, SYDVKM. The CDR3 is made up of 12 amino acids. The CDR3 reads CASSSDLWEQYF. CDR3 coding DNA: TGTGCCAGCAGTTCGGATCTCTGGGAGCAGTACTTC.

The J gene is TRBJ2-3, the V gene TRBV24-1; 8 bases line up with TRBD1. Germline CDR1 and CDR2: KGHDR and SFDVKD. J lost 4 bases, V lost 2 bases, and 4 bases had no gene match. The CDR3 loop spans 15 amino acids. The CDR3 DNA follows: TGTGCCACCAGTGATTGGACAGGGCTCGCAGATACGCAGTATTTT. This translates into CATSDWTGLADTQYF.